This is a list of T cell receptor beta chains from one sample in a study of graft-versus-host responses after intestinal transplantation. Clones were read by immunoSEQ multiplex PCR, and TCRdb kept only the in-frame ones, dropping some. This sample has 100,000 to 140,000 clones, with about 91% found just once. No antigens are known for them. The source material was unstimulated CD4+ T cells sorted from spleen or lymph node cells, sampled before transplant. The receptors derive from a human donor who was the organ donor for an intestinal transplant. The CDR3 runs from the conserved cysteine through the conserved F or W. The D gene is left open where the match is weak. Clone size is given for some rows only: seen once, a few or many times, or a class if the clone is expanded.

v_gene	j_gene	d_gene	abundance	CDR3nt	CDR3aa
TRBV11-2	TRBJ2-1	TRBD2	-	TGTGCCAGCAGCTTAGGATCGAGGCTAGCGGGAGAAAATGAGCAGTTCTTC	CASSLGSRLAGENEQFF
TRBV5-5	TRBJ2-7	TRBD1	-	TGTGCCAGCAGCTCTATCCCGGGACAGGGGGCTAACGAGCAGTACTTC	CASSSIPGQGANEQYF
TRBV11-2	TRBJ2-2	-	-	TGTGCCAGCAGCTTAGGGGGTCAGGGGAGGAACACCGGGGAGCTGTTTTTT	CASSLGGQGRNTGELFF
TRBV7-3	TRBJ2-2	TRBD2	few	TGTGCCAGCAGCCTGACTAGCGGGATGAACACCGGGGAGCTGTTTTTT	CASSLTSGMNTGELFF
TRBV19	TRBJ1-1	-	-	TGTGCCAGTAGGGCCGCTACGACAGGGAACACTGAAGCTTTCTTT	CASRAATTGNTEAFF
TRBV7-8	TRBJ2-2	TRBD2	few	TGTGCCAGCAGCTTCTTGAGCGGGAGAGGGGTCGGGGAGCTGTTTTTT	CASSFLSGRGVGELFF
TRBV7-9	TRBJ2-4	-	few	TGTGCCAGCAGCCCCGGGCTAGCGCTAAAAAACATTCAGTACTTC	CASSPGLALKNIQYF
TRBV27	TRBJ1-1	TRBD1	-	TGTGCCAGCAGTTTGCGTACGACAGGGGACACTGAAGCTTTCTTT	CASSLRTTGDTEAFF
TRBV19	TRBJ2-5	-	-	TGTGCCAGTAGTCCCTCTGGGGTTTTGATGCCGGGGGAGACCCAGTACTTC	CASSPSGVLMPGETQYF
TRBV27	TRBJ2-2	-	-	TGTGCCAGCAGTCGAGGGGACACCGGGGAGCTGTTTTTT	CASSRGDTGELFF
TRBV18	TRBJ1-5	-	-	TGTGCCAGCTCACTGACCAATGGGGGAACGGGGCCCCAGCATTTT	CASSLTNGGTGPQHF